This is a list of T cell receptor beta chains from one sample in a study of Graves' ophthalmopathy and Graves' hyperthyroidism. TCRdb re-derived calls from the multiplex PCR reads in MiXCR, one entry per CDR3 protein. The sample yields around 340,000 distinct CDR3 sequences, around a sixth seen once. The sample was peripheral blood. These TCRs come from an adult man with Graves' ophthalmopathy. Both conserved end residues are trimmed from each CDR3.

CDR3 protein: SASGYEQY
J gene: TRBJ2-7
CDR3 length: 8
V gene: TRBV20-1

CDR3 protein: SVEIQEHYEQY
J gene: TRBJ2-7
CDR3 length: 11
V gene: TRBV29-1

CDR3 protein: ASSPAGLAGGWQETQY
J gene: TRBJ2-5
CDR3 length: 16
V gene: TRBV5-1

CDR3 protein: AWNPGQRISSGNTIY
J gene: TRBJ1-3
CDR3 length: 15
V gene: TRBV30

CDR3 protein: ASSAGTVNQPQH
J gene: TRBJ1-5
CDR3 length: 12
V gene: TRBV28

CDR3 protein: ASRGRGAVSDSPLH
J gene: TRBJ1-6
CDR3 length: 14
V gene: TRBV6-1

CDR3 protein: ALHGTRGTLNTEAF
J gene: TRBJ1-1
CDR3 length: 14
V gene: TRBV30

CDR3 protein: ASSALRAGTEAF
J gene: TRBJ1-1
CDR3 length: 12
V gene: TRBV5-1

CDR3 protein: ASSDDGGSGSPLH
J gene: TRBJ1-6
CDR3 length: 13
V gene: TRBV6-1

CDR3 protein: ASSLSGTNQETQY
J gene: TRBJ2-5
CDR3 length: 13
V gene: TRBV7-2

CDR3 protein: ASSFTGTSGLSYEQY
J gene: TRBJ2-7
CDR3 length: 15
V gene: TRBV5-1

CDR3 protein: ASSQDSGGALEQY
J gene: TRBJ2-7
CDR3 length: 13
V gene: TRBV4-1

CDR3 protein: ASSESRDGGYT
J gene: TRBJ1-2
CDR3 length: 11
V gene: TRBV10-2

CDR3 protein: ASSLVREETQY
J gene: TRBJ2-5
CDR3 length: 11
V gene: TRBV13

CDR3 protein: SASTEVGLSQH
J gene: TRBJ1-5
CDR3 length: 11
V gene: TRBV20-1

CDR3 protein: ASSERVYEQY
J gene: TRBJ2-7
CDR3 length: 10
V gene: TRBV6-1

CDR3 protein: ASGYALDLGQETQY
J gene: TRBJ2-5
CDR3 length: 14
V gene: TRBV12-5

CDR3 protein: ASSSLGQGAQGSEQY
J gene: TRBJ2-7
CDR3 length: 15
V gene: TRBV5-1

CDR3 protein: ASSYGQAETAQY
J gene: TRBJ2-5
CDR3 length: 12
V gene: TRBV6-5

CDR3 protein: SARDNRVKGYT
J gene: TRBJ1-2
CDR3 length: 11
V gene: TRBV20-1

CDR3 protein: ASSRGQGSLETQY
J gene: TRBJ2-5
CDR3 length: 13
V gene: TRBV6-6

CDR3 protein: ASSSPTGTMNTEAF
J gene: TRBJ1-1
CDR3 length: 14
V gene: TRBV28

CDR3 protein: ATNPGWVGNEQF
J gene: TRBJ2-1
CDR3 length: 12
V gene: TRBV10-3

CDR3 protein: ASSTAGGETEAF
J gene: TRBJ1-1
CDR3 length: 12
V gene: TRBV7-2

CDR3 protein: ASSFLTGAMNTEAF
J gene: TRBJ1-1
CDR3 length: 14
V gene: TRBV5-5

CDR3 protein: ASTKEGNYGYT
J gene: TRBJ1-2
CDR3 length: 11
V gene: TRBV6-2/TRBV6-3

CDR3 protein: ASSIEPGLYYEQY
J gene: TRBJ2-7
CDR3 length: 13
V gene: TRBV19

CDR3 protein: ASSLTGYSPLH
J gene: TRBJ1-6
CDR3 length: 11
V gene: TRBV7-2

CDR3 protein: SVRRTGEFYEQY
J gene: TRBJ2-7
CDR3 length: 12
V gene: TRBV29-1

CDR3 protein: ASSSGTYQETQY
J gene: TRBJ2-5
CDR3 length: 12
V gene: TRBV6-5

CDR3 protein: ASSYKGENSPLH
J gene: TRBJ1-6
CDR3 length: 12
V gene: TRBV6-5

CDR3 protein: ASSQVPNEQY
J gene: TRBJ2-7
CDR3 length: 10
V gene: TRBV14

CDR3 protein: SARDMAGGPYEQY
J gene: TRBJ2-7
CDR3 length: 13
V gene: TRBV20-1

CDR3 protein: ASSRQGSRETQY
J gene: TRBJ2-5
CDR3 length: 12
V gene: TRBV18

CDR3 protein: ASSLDGSEETQY
J gene: TRBJ2-5
CDR3 length: 12
V gene: TRBV7-3

CDR3 protein: ASSQVGDRDPYEQY
J gene: TRBJ2-7
CDR3 length: 14
V gene: TRBV4-2

CDR3 protein: ASSLGLQTQY
J gene: TRBJ2-5
CDR3 length: 10
V gene: TRBV5-1

CDR3 protein: ASSGTGGPEQY
J gene: TRBJ2-7
CDR3 length: 11
V gene: TRBV12-3/TRBV12-4

CDR3 protein: ASTGTGESYEQY
J gene: TRBJ2-7
CDR3 length: 12
V gene: TRBV6-1

CDR3 protein: SAREPGQGMNTEAF
J gene: TRBJ1-1
CDR3 length: 14
V gene: TRBV20-1

CDR3 protein: ASTTGQGAPRGYT
J gene: TRBJ1-2
CDR3 length: 13
V gene: TRBV19

CDR3 protein: ASSYSGAFTDTQY
J gene: TRBJ2-3
CDR3 length: 13
V gene: TRBV28

CDR3 protein: ASSEGYQSSYEQY
J gene: TRBJ2-7
CDR3 length: 13
V gene: TRBV6-1

CDR3 protein: ASSRAVRQNYGYI
J gene: TRBJ1-2
CDR3 length: 13
V gene: TRBV28

CDR3 protein: ASKGALTGELF
J gene: TRBJ2-2
CDR3 length: 11
V gene: TRBV12-3/TRBV12-4

CDR3 protein: ASSPDGDSPEQY
J gene: TRBJ2-7
CDR3 length: 12
V gene: TRBV18